The 27 T cell receptor beta chains below all came from one sample that was sequenced in a study of PD-1 blockade in classical Hodgkin lymphoma. Every patient was affected by relapse after autologous stem cell transplantation, while exposure to brentuximab vedotin was not uniform. TCRdb keeps only in-frame clones here, not all; method: immunoSEQ multiplex PCR. Of about 86,000 clones listed, around 90% are singletons. The sample was peripheral blood mononuclear cells (PBMCs), taken at baseline. These receptor sequences come from a human donor with classical Hodgkin lymphoma.

This chain links TRBV29-1 with TRBJ1-1, with a weak D call TRBD1 (5 bases). Trimming took 3 bases from V and 0 from J, leaving 8 bases between them. Germline V gene sequence: CDR1 SQVTM, CDR2 ANQGSEA. The CDR3 spans 13 residues. The DNA for the CDR3 is TGCAGCGTTGAGAGGGGAATGAACACTGAAGCTTTCTTT. Amino acid sequence: CSVERGMNTEAFF.

The chain combines TRBV28 with TRBJ2-7; 8 bases are a match to TRBD2. V dropped 6 bases and J dropped 3; count of bases not matched to a gene: 7. This CDR3 is built from 14 residues. Germline V CDR1 and CDR2: MDHEN, SYDVKM. CDR3 protein: CASSGGDSYYEQYF. CDR3 sequence (DNA): TGTGCCAGCAGCGGGGGGGACTCTTACTACGAGCAGTACTTC.

J is TRBJ2-7 and V is TRBV11-2; D gene uncertain. Trimming removed 0 bases from V and 5 bases from J, with 11 bases in between. CDR1 and CDR2 (germline): SGHAT, FQNNGV. This CDR3 spans 14 amino acids. CDR3 DNA sequence: TGTGCCAGCAGCTTAGATCCGGGTTCCCACGAGCAGTACTTC. Residues: CASSLDPGSHEQYF.

Here the CDR3 reads CASSLRLKTASQETQYF. CDR3 in DNA: TGCGCCAGCAGCCTCCGACTGAAGACAGCCTCCCAAGAGACCCAGTACTTC. The gene calls are TRBV5-1 and TRBJ2-5, with D possibly TRBD1 on 5 matching bases. Between the trimmed V and J ends, which lost 4 bases and 1 base, there was a span of 20 bases. There are 17 residues in the CDR3. CDR1 and CDR2 from the germline V gene are SGHRS and YFSETQ.

The chain recombines TRBV30 with TRBJ1-6; D gene unclear. The V gene's germline CDR1 is GTSNPN and CDR2 SVGIG (reference sequence). The CDR3 sequence is 16 residues long. The V gene lost 0 bases and the J gene lost 7 bases, with 16 bases spanning the gap. This chain's CDR3 is CAWSVRVALLNSPLHF. The CDR3 DNA reads TGTGCCTGGAGTGTACGGGTAGCGCTACTCAATTCACCCCTCCACTTT.

This clone has only one observation. The chain uses TRBV7-2 and TRBJ2-1, with 11 nucleotides matching TRBD2. Germline assignment: CDR1 SGHTA and CDR2 FQGNSA. This CDR3 region has 15 residues. J gave up 9 bases and V 6 bases, and 10 bases lay outside the gene matches. CDR3 sequence: CASSVVAGGPGEQFF. In DNA form, the CDR3 reads TGTGCCAGCAGTGTAGTAGCGGGAGGGCCGGGTGAGCAGTTCTTC.

CDR3 protein: CATSRDRYFNSNQPQHF. For the CDR3, the DNA is TGTGCCACCAGCAGGGACAGGTACTTTAATAGCAATCAGCCCCAGCATTTT. The V and J genes are TRBV15 and TRBJ1-5; 7 bases are a match to TRBD1. Germline V CDR1 and CDR2: LNHNV, YYDKDF (reference sequence). The CDR3 has 17 residues. Losses at the gene ends were 3 bases for V and 0 bases for J; bases not matched to a gene: 8. The full variable domain, completed using reference TRBV15 and TRBJ1-5, is DAMVIQNPRYQVTQFGKPVTLSCSQTLNHNVMYWYQQKSSQAPKLLFHYYDKDFNNEADTPDNFQSRRPNTSFCFLDIRSPGLGDTAMYLCATSRDRYFNSNQPQHFGDGTRLSIL.

This clone appeared once. The chain links TRBV16 to TRBJ2-3; D is unresolved. The CDR3 runs to 15 residues. With 1 base removed from V and 2 bases from J, the gap between germline ends came to 10 bases. Germline CDR1 and CDR2: KGHSY and FQNENV. The CDR3, as DNA: TGTGCCAGCAGCCAATGGACCCAAACCACAGATACGCAGTATTTT. Translating it yields CASSQWTQTTDTQYF.

The CDR3 sequence: CASSNDRNTEAFF. CDR3 in DNA: TGTGCCAGCAGCAACGACAGGAACACTGAAGCTTTCTTT. The chain links TRBV5-4 to TRBJ1-1, with TRBD1 as a possible D gene (5 bases). Germline V lookup: CDR1 SGHNT, CDR2 YYREEE (reference sequence). CDR3 length: 13 residues. Between the trimmed V and J ends, which lost 4 bases and 1 base, there was a span of 8 bases.

V and J are TRBV6-6 and TRBJ1-4; D not resolved. Germline lookup yields CDR1 MNHNY and CDR2 SVGAGI (reference sequence). This CDR3 contains 11 residues. Trimming removed 6 bases at V and 13 bases at J, with 12 bases between. This CDR3 reads CASRDRGVLFF. The CDR3 coding sequence is TGTGCCAGCAGGGACCGGGGAGTACTGTTTTTT.

The chain carries TRBV5-8 and TRBJ2-7; D possibly matches TRBD1 or TRBD2 (6 bases each). The germline V gene has CDR1 SGHTS and CDR2 YDEGEE. The CDR3 is made up of 17 amino acids. The V end was cut by 4 bases, the J end by 4 bases, with 24 bases between. The CDR3 loop is CASSQQTSTGALYEQYF. The CDR3 DNA reads as TGTGCCAGCAGCCAGCAAACCTCGACGGGGGCTTTGTACGAGCAGTACTTC.

The count of this clone is one. The rearrangement uses TRBV4-3 and TRBJ2-1, with D possibly TRBD2 on 6 matching bases. The CDR3 loop spans 15 amino acids. Trimming removed 4 bases from V and 5 bases from J, with 15 bases in between. The germline gives CDR1 LGHNA, CDR2 YSLEER. The CDR3 spells CASSLRNSGNNEQFF. The CDR3 DNA reads as TGCGCCAGCAGCCTCCGCAATAGCGGCAACAATGAGCAGTTCTTC.

The rearrangement links TRBV5-5 to TRBJ1-2, with a weak D call TRBD1 (5 bases). CDR1 SGHKS and CDR2 YYEKEE come from the germline V gene (reference sequence). Trimming removed 2 bases at V and 6 bases at J, with 23 bases between. This CDR3 has 17 amino acids. The CDR3 nucleotides are TGTGCCAGCAGCTTAAGTAGCAGGGTATCCCTGCTTGATGGCTACACCTTC. It yields the protein CASSLSSRVSLLDGYTF.

The J gene is TRBJ1-2, the V gene TRBV7-2, with unresolved D. CDR1 and CDR2 (germline): SGHTA, FQGNSA. The CDR3 runs 12 residues. Trimming stripped 5 bases from V and 7 bases from J, with 11 bases between. CDR3 DNA sequence: TGTGCCAGCAGCCCTAACGAGTTTGGCTACACCTTC. Translating it yields CASSPNEFGYTF.

The rearrangement uses TRBV4-3 and TRBJ2-1; D is possibly TRBD1 (6 bases). The CDR3 is 17 residues long. From germline, CDR1 is LGHNA and CDR2 YSLEER. V lost 1 base, J lost 1 base, and 14 bases lay in between. The CDR3 loop is CASSQGGRGSSYNEQFF. Written as DNA, the CDR3 is TGCGCCAGCAGCCAAGGCGGCAGGGGAAGTTCCTACAATGAGCAGTTCTTC.

The J gene is TRBJ2-1, the V gene TRBV5-1; D not resolved. CDR1 is SGHRS and CDR2 is YFSETQ in the germline V gene. V lost 0 bases, J lost 0 bases, and 13 bases lay in between. The length of the CDR3 is 17 residues. CDR3 loop: CASSLAPLMDSYNEQFF. The DNA for the CDR3 is TGCGCCAGCAGCTTGGCACCTCTAATGGACTCCTACAATGAGCAGTTCTTC.

The genes are TRBV6-1 and TRBJ2-2; 9 bases fit TRBD1. Per germline, CDR1 MNHNS and CDR2 SASEGT. CDR3 size: 14 residues. Trimming cost V 7 bases and J 7 bases; bases outside gene matches: 7. The DNA of the CDR3 is TGTGCCAGCACTATGCACAGGGGGCTCGGGGAGCTGTTTTTT. Its translation is CASTMHRGLGELFF.

The chain uses TRBV30 and TRBJ1-5, with a tentative D call TRBD1 (6 bases). V gave up 5 bases and J gave up 3 bases, with 20 bases separating them. The germline gives CDR1 GTSNPN, CDR2 SVGIG (reference sequence). CDR3 length equals 16 residues. CDR3 protein: CAWARATGPYNQPQHF. DNA for the CDR3: TGTGCCTGGGCGCGCGCTACAGGGCCCTACAATCAGCCCCAGCATTTT.

The V call is TRBV4-2, the J call TRBJ2-3, with a weak D call TRBD1 (5 bases). V lost 5 bases to trimming and J lost 0 bases, with 12 bases between them. Germline V gene data show CDR1 as LGHNA and CDR2 as YNFKEQ. The CDR3 is made up of 15 amino acids. This CDR3 reads CASSTDSSSTDTQYF. The CDR3, as DNA: TGTGCCAGCAGCACAGACAGCTCTAGCACAGATACGCAGTATTTT.

The rearrangement links TRBV27 to TRBJ2-2; the match to TRBD2 covers 8 bases. The CDR3 has 17 residues. Trimming cost V 8 bases and J 2 bases; bases outside gene matches: 13. Germline-derived CDR1 and CDR2 are MNHEY and SMNVEV (reference sequence). The CDR3 sequence is CASCPLLLAENTGELFF. The CDR3 nucleotides read TGTGCCAGCTGCCCTCTTCTACTAGCGGAAAACACCGGGGAGCTGTTTTTT.

The chain recombines TRBV11-2 with TRBJ1-5; weak D call: TRBD1 (6 bases). This CDR3 comprises 15 residues. V dropped 5 bases and J dropped 7 bases, with 18 bases sitting between them. CDR1 and CDR2 from the germline V gene are SGHAT and FQNNGV. CDR3 amino acids: CASSRTALPGQPQHF. The CDR3 DNA reads TGTGCCAGCAGCCGGACAGCGTTACCAGGGCAGCCCCAGCATTTT.

The genes are TRBV7-2 and TRBJ1-1; D remains ambiguous. The V end was cut by 5 bases, the J end by 2 bases, with 18 bases between. This CDR3 comprises 16 residues. Germline V gene data show CDR1 as SGHTA and CDR2 as FQGNSA. CDR3 nucleotide sequence: TGTGCCAGCAGCCGTCAGACGAGGGCCCGAAACACTGAAGCTTTCTTT. Protein: CASSRQTRARNTEAFF.

The rearrangement links TRBV19 to TRBJ1-4; D remains ambiguous. This CDR3 contains 14 residues. Germline CDR1 and CDR2: LNHDA and SQIVND (reference sequence). Between the trimmed V and J ends, which lost 0 bases and 7 bases, there was a span of 9 bases. The CDR3 protein is CASSIDSGVEKLFF. For the CDR3, the DNA is TGTGCCAGTAGTATAGATTCCGGTGTTGAAAAACTGTTTTTT.

The rearrangement joins TRBV4-2 to TRBJ2-6; D unclear. Trimming stripped 4 bases from V and 0 bases from J, with 7 bases between. Germline loops: CDR1 LGHNA, CDR2 YNFKEQ. This CDR3 region has 15 residues. CDR3 residues: CASSPRNSGANVLTF. The CDR3 DNA reads TGTGCCAGCAGCCCCAGGAACTCTGGGGCCAACGTCCTGACTTTC.

The rearrangement uses TRBV19 and TRBJ1-1; D possibly corresponds to TRBD1 (6 bases). Germline V gene sequence: CDR1 LNHDA, CDR2 SQIVND (reference sequence). The CDR3 spans 15 residues. The ends were cut back, 5 bases at V and 3 bases at J, with 16 bases in the middle. The CDR3 DNA sequence: TGTGCCAGTAGTCCCCCACAGGGCAAGTACACTGAAGCTTTCTTT. It translates to CASSPPQGKYTEAFF.

The chain couples TRBV6-5 to TRBJ1-4; a possible D gene is TRBD1 (6 bases). Per the germline V gene, CDR1 is MNHEY and CDR2 is SVGAGI. The CDR3 length is 14 residues. With 6 bases removed from V and 6 bases from J, the gap between germline ends came to 14 bases. CDR3 coding DNA: TGTGCCAGCAGGTACCGGGACACGGATGAAAAACTGTTTTTT. Protein sequence: CASRYRDTDEKLFF.

This clone came up once. The chain couples TRBV19 to TRBJ1-5, with D maybe TRBD1 (5 bases). CDR1 is LNHDA, CDR2 SQIVND, per germline (reference sequence). Trimming pared 1 base from V and 9 bases from J, leaving 16 bases between. The CDR3 is made up of 15 amino acids. The DNA of the CDR3 is TGTGCCAGTAGTATAGGCCGACGGGGCCTTGGGCCCCAGCATTTT. Residues: CASSIGRRGLGPQHF.